Below, one T cell receptor beta chain is given with its context. This clonotype was counted between two and nine times. Its antigen specificity is not known. Base qualities are not at hand, and no much larger clone is one base apart. This sample was included in a study of blood T cells in healthy people across ages (dated by TCRdb to the mid-2010s). Regarding the research as a whole: In model experiments, template switching captured about one uniquely barcoded TCR beta cDNA molecule for every two T cells. Two additional independent replicas of 1 million unique cDNA reads from the same blood draw were analyzed for two donors (one aged 18 to 30 and one aged 80 or older). To track age-related changes in TCR beta repertoire diversity, the study relied on deep sequencing normalized with unique cDNA molecular identifiers. The donors were divided into four age groups: young (average around 17 years), middle-aged (approximately 41), aged (about 56) and long-lived (about 79). To avoid experimental bias, donors of different ages were spread randomly across the sequencing lanes.

Results and caveats for the whole study, not just this receptor: Donor CMV infection status was unknown, potentially confounding age-related changes in expanded clonotypes. Since profiling was done on bulk unsorted PBMCs, naive and antigen-experienced compartments could not be conclusively compared. The percentage of naive T cells measured by flow cytometry correlated strongly with observed TCR beta diversity. The long-lived group showed more naive CD4+ T cells, fewer expanded clones and increased TCR diversity than the aged group, suggesting age selection. Total diversity estimates from one million sequenced T cells were considered lower bounds and underestimates. As age increased, observed TCR beta diversity per million T cells dropped in a roughly linear way, and a significant reduction was already evident by age 40.

Systemically healthy Caucasian individuals from Russia, approximately 39 in total and aged about 6 to 90 years, were included as donors. Each donor gave roughly 9.5 milliliters of peripheral blood, collected into EDTA-treated Vacutainer tubes. PBMCs were isolated by Ficoll-Paque density-gradient centrifugation, with at least 7 million obtained per sample. Trizol reagent was used to extract total RNA from the PBMCs, yielding at least 6 micrograms per sample. Naive CD45RAhigh/CD27high T cell percentages were measured by flow cytometry on a PBMC aliquot from every donor. Receptor libraries were prepared by 5' RACE. The instrument given in TCRdb is Illumina HiSeq 2500. A second PCR of about 7 to 12 cycles was run with a J-beta primer mix and a sample-barcoded 5' primer. A template-switch 5' adaptor carrying 12 random nucleotides introduced a unique molecular identifier onto each TCR beta cDNA molecule. At least 2.5 million CDR3-containing paired-end reads were obtained from each sample. All of the RNA was converted into first-strand cDNA using the Mint cDNA synthesis kit, with a TRBC-specific oligonucleotide serving as the primer. All cDNA was treated with uracil-DNA glycosylase and then went through a first 18-cycle PCR with the universal primers M1SS and BC2_uni_R. The authors' pipeline ran thus. For normalization, 1 million high-quality reads, each with a distinct molecular identifier, were randomly selected from each sample. Reads sharing molecular identifiers were discarded rather than binned into consensus sequences. MiTCR, with a Q25 quality threshold and the strictest error-elimination algorithm, was used for CDR3 identification, clonotype clustering and error correction. A nonparametric unseen species model with Euler transformation was used to estimate a lower bound on total TCR beta diversity. TCRdb reran the public reads through fastp at Q25 and MiXCR, keeping productive beta chains. Every CDR3 protein is listed once, alongside the most common genes and DNA of its rows. TCRdb's processing, not the authors', yielded these V and J calls. In this sample the table shows roughly 2 million distinct CDR3 sequences, 40% to 55% of which occur a single time. Of the sample, over 2% falls within the top ten clones.

Sample: blood. The TCR originated in a woman in her forties in good health.

CDR3 loop: CASSFPTGGETYEQYF. The nucleotide sequence is TGTGCCAGCAGTTTCCCGACAGGGGGCGAGACCTACGAGCAGTACTTC. Rearrangement joined TRBV28 to TRBJ2-7, and 10 bases in between align with TRBD1. For CDR1 and CDR2, the germline V gene lists MDHEN and SYDVKM. Germline trimming: 3 bases from V, 2 bases from J; junction bases outside gene matches: 7. The CDR3 has 16 amino acids, counting the end cysteine and phenylalanine. The only DNA kept is the CDR3, 48 bases in frame from the first base.